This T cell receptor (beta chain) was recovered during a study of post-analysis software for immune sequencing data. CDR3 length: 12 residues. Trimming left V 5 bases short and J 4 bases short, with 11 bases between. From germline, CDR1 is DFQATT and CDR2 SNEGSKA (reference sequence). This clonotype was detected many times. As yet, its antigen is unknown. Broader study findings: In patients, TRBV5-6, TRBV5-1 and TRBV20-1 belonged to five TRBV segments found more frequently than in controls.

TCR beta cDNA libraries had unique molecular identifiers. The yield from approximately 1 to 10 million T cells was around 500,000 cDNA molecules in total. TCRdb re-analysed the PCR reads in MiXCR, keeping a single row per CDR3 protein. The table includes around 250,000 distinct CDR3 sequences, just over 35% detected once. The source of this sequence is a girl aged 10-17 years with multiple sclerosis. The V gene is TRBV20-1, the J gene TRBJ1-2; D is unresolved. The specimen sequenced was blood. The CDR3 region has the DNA TGCAGTGCTCAACCCGGGTCCTATGGCTACACCTTC. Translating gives CSAQPGSYGYTF.